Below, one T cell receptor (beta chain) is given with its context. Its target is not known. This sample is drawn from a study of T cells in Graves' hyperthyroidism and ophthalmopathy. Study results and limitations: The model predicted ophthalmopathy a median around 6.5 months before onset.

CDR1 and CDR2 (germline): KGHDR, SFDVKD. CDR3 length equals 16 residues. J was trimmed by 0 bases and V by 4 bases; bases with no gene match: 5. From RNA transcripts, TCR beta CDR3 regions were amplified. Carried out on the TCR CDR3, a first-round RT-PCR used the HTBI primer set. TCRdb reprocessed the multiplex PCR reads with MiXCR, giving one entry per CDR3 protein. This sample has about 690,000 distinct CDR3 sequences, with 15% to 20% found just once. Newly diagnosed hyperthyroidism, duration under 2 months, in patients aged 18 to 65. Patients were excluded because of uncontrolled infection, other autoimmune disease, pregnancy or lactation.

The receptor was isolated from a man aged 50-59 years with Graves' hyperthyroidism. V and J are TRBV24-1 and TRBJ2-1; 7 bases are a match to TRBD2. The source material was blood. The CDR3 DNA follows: TGTGCCACCAGTGACTCCCTAGCGGTCTCCTACAATGAGCAGTTCTTC. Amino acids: CATSDSLAVSYNEQFF.